This T cell receptor beta chain was profiled in a study of T cell responses to AZD1222 COVID-19 vaccine. Study observations and caveats: Clonal diversity was possibly underestimated, and the donors were mostly white British, with more females. It was only after the peak T cell response that any repertoires were sampled. Spike-specific TCR repertoires showed rising breadth and depth after two AZD1222 doses. Nearly half of spike-specific TCRs reportedly target unmutated variant regions.

Data came from immunoSEQ multiplex PCR; TCRdb stores just in-frame clones and leaves some out. Found here are around 96,000 clones, about 88% of them singletons; the top ten hold roughly 2.8%. A note on this clone: Its antigen is unknown.

Trimming shortened V by 4 bases and J by 5 bases, and 11 bases separated the two germline ends. The CDR3 loop spans 13 amino acids. The germline CDR1 and CDR2 sequences are SGHTA and FQGTGA. This clonotype originated in an adult in good health. The sequencing here drew on peripheral blood, taken on day 0 of AZD1222 vaccination. V gene TRBV7-3 combines with J gene TRBJ1-1; D possibly corresponds to TRBD1 (5 bases). The chain's CDR3 is CASSSSGGTEAFF. CDR3 nucleotide sequence: TGTGCCAGCAGCTCATCGGGGGGGACTGAAGCTTTCTTT. The variable domain in full, with the rest retrieved from reference TRBV7-3 and TRBJ1-1, is GAGVSQTPSNKVTEKGKYVELRCDPISGHTALYWYRQSLGQGPEFLIYFQGTGAADDSGLPNDRFFAVRPEGSVSTLKIQRTERGDSAVYLCASSSSGGTEAFFGQGTRLTVV.